This T cell receptor beta chain was obtained from a study of shared clonotypes between healthy human individuals. The overall study: Used for every donor were three CD4 naive, three CD4 memory, two CD8 naive and one CD8 memory plate.

Overall study findings and caveats: Against clonotypes common to all four donors, non-shared ones had lower generation probabilities.

With 6 bases removed from V and 4 bases from J, the gap between germline ends came to 15 bases. Per germline, CDR1 MNHEY and CDR2 SVGAGI. This CDR3 comprises 14 residues. Several immunoSEQ plates received, in even portions, the genomic DNA of each subset. Sequencing used immunoSEQ multiplex PCR; TCRdb keeps in-frame clones, though not all of them. Among 2 million to 2.5 million clones listed, roughly 95% were seen once. As regards this clone: Its antigen is still unknown.

The clonotype originates from a man between 18 and 29 years old in good health. The rearrangement links TRBV6-5 to TRBJ1-2, with D possibly matching TRBD1 (6 bases). Sequencing was done on a sample of naive CD4+ T cells sorted from blood. This sample's subset: CD45RA+ positively selected. This CDR3 is CASSKGEGFYGYTF. The CDR3 nucleotides are TGTGCCAGCAGCAAGGGGGAAGGCTTCTATGGCTACACCTTC.